The next 26 T cell receptor beta chains were all read from a single sample in a study of PD-1 blockade in classical Hodgkin lymphoma (TCRdb year 2020). The method behind the library was the immunoSEQ multiplex PCR assay. Imported from immuneACCESS, the table was reduced by TCRdb to in-frame sequences with V and J called. These copies leave out some clones; in studies compared against another copy, an unresolved V gene accounts for under half, and the cause of the remainder is not known. The sample table records 20,000 to 25,000 clones; 71% of these occur just once. The ten most abundant clones make up 15% to 20% of the sample. According to the study, the label for this sample's time point signals: cycle 1 day 1 (C1D1), immediately before nivolumab initiation. Every trial patient had relapsed following autologous stem cell transplantation, and prior brentuximab vedotin exposure was what differed among cohorts A, B and C.

The sequencing used peripheral blood mononuclear cells (PBMCs), collected at baseline. The receptors were sampled from a human donor with classical Hodgkin lymphoma.

V usage is TRBV27 and J usage is TRBJ2-3; 7 positions match TRBD1. CDR3 length: 14 amino acids. Trimming took 6 bases from V and 9 from J; bases not matched to a gene: 12. Germline values: CDR1 MNHEY, CDR2 SMNVEV (reference sequence). CDR3 sequence reads: CASRYGQERRTQYF. CDR3 DNA sequence: TGTGCCAGCAGGTACGGACAGGAGCGAAGGACGCAGTATTTT.

This clone was seen a few times. This rearrangement joins TRBV7-3 to TRBJ1-1, with D uncertain. Germline V gene sequence: CDR1 SGHTA, CDR2 FQGTGA. The V end lost 1 base, the J end lost 0 bases, and 9 bases lay between the germline ends. The CDR3 runs 15 residues. CDR3 sequence: CASSLSPGLNTEAFF. In DNA form, the CDR3 reads TGTGCCAGCAGCTTAAGCCCAGGCTTGAACACTGAAGCTTTCTTT.

This chain joins TRBV15 and TRBJ2-3, with 8 bases fitting TRBD2. CDR1 and CDR2 from the germline V gene are LNHNV and YYDKDF (reference sequence). The junction had 14 bases not matched to a gene; V was cut back by 0 bases and J by 6 bases. The CDR3 has 18 residues. The CDR3 DNA reads TGTGCCACCAGCAGAGAGGGGGGATGGGCGGGAGGAATGGATACGCAGTATTTT. Amino acid sequence: CATSREGGWAGGMDTQYF.

The V and J genes are TRBV19 and TRBJ2-3; D is undetermined. Germline CDR1 reads LNHDA; CDR2 reads SQIVND (reference sequence). V lost 4 bases and J lost 7, with 9 bases in between. The CDR3 spans 12 residues. The chain's CDR3 is CASSTKGNTQYF. The CDR3 bases are TGTGCCAGTAGTACGAAAGGGAATACGCAGTATTTT.

CDR3 residues: CASSILGDYNEQFF. The CDR3 region has the DNA TGTGCCAGTAGTATATTAGGCGACTACAATGAGCAGTTCTTC. The chain employs TRBV19 and TRBJ2-1; no definite D call. Germline loops: CDR1 LNHDA, CDR2 SQIVND (reference sequence). Trimming left V 2 bases short and J 3 bases short, with 8 bases between. The CDR3 runs 14 residues.

This sequence joins TRBV27 and TRBJ2-1, with 9 nucleotides matching TRBD2. Germline V lookup: CDR1 MNHEY, CDR2 SMNVEV (reference sequence). V gave up 2 bases and J gave up 9 bases; unmatched junction bases: 11. CDR3 length equals 16 residues. Here the CDR3 DNA reads TGTGCCAGCAGTTTAGTAGGGCTAGCGGGAATGCGTGAGCAGTTCTTC. Protein product: CASSLVGLAGMREQFF.

The chain employs TRBV5-1 and TRBJ2-5; no clear D gene. The CDR3 totals 12 residues. Germline loops: CDR1 SGHRS, CDR2 YFSETQ. V was clipped by 3 bases and J by 5 bases, with 8 bases between them. CDR3 coding DNA: TGCGCCAGCAGCTCCGGCGAGGAGACCCAGTACTTC. Translated: CASSSGEETQYF.

J is TRBJ2-5 and V is TRBV5-4, with 10 bases fitting TRBD2. J lost 0 bases, V lost 0 bases, and 5 bases had no gene match. CDR3 length: 17 amino acids. The germline V gene has CDR1 SGHNT and CDR2 YYREEE (reference sequence). CDR3 region: CASSLEGTSAYQETQYF. The CDR3 DNA follows: TGTGCCAGCAGCTTGGAGGGGACTAGCGCGTACCAAGAGACCCAGTACTTC.

This clone has just a few counts. The chain combines TRBV5-4 with TRBJ2-3, with 8 bases identical to TRBD2. Germline-derived CDR1 and CDR2 are SGHNT and YYREEE (reference sequence). The CDR3 extends over 15 amino acids. The V segment lost 9 bases and the J segment 1 base; nucleotides outside the gene matches: 10. This CDR3 is CATSRGAGGTDTQYF. As DNA, the CDR3 is TGTGCCACCTCGCGGGGGGCGGGTGGCACAGATACGCAGTATTTT.

This clone showed up just once. The chain links TRBV29-1 to TRBJ1-1; no firm D call. The germline CDR1 and CDR2 sequences are SQVTM and ANQGSEA. This CDR3 has 10 residues. V lost 5 bases to trimming and J lost 1 base, with 2 bases between them. In DNA, the CDR3 is TGCAGCGTTCGGAACACTGAAGCTTTCTTT. It yields the protein CSVRNTEAFF.

The chain recombines TRBV7-3 with TRBJ2-2; TRBD2 aligns across 8 bases. The CDR3 spans 15 residues. V shed 2 bases and J 4 bases; nucleotides not matched to a gene: 3. Germline lookup yields CDR1 SGHTA and CDR2 FQGTGA. The CDR3 protein is CASSLVAGSTGELFF. The CDR3 DNA follows: TGTGCCAGCAGCTTAGTAGCGGGAAGCACCGGGGAGCTGTTTTTT.

The V call is TRBV29-1, the J call TRBJ1-5; no clear D gene. The CDR3 is made up of 13 amino acids. V lost 5 bases and J lost 4, with 12 bases in between. CDR1 SQVTM and CDR2 ANQGSEA come from the germline V gene. CDR3 coding DNA: TGCAGCGTTAGCATAGTACCAAATCAGCCCCAGCATTTT. Protein sequence: CSVSIVPNQPQHF.

The chain is built from TRBV6-1 and TRBJ1-3; 9 bases fit TRBD1. CDR1 and CDR2 (germline): MNHNS, SASEGT. With 8 bases clipped from V and 4 bases from J, the junction kept 9 bases outside the gene matches. The CDR3 is 15 residues long. The CDR3 DNA reads as TGTGCCAGCTTCAACAGGGGGCGTATCGGAAACACCATATATTTT. Its protein is CASFNRGRIGNTIYF.

With regard to this clone: A read error may be the cause here, since a much bigger clone is one base away. In this CDR3 the conserved last residue, phenylalanine or tryptophan, is missing, so a read error is likely. CDR3 region: CASSDGQDTFYEQYL. CDR3 DNA: TGTGCCAGCAGCGACGGACAGGATACCTTCTACGAGCAGTACCTC. The chain carries TRBV6-6 and TRBJ2-7; 7 positions match TRBD1. Germline-derived CDR1 and CDR2 are MNHNY and SVGAGI (reference sequence). The CDR3 runs 15 residues. Trimming took 6 bases from V and 3 from J; bases not matched to a gene: 11.

As concerns this clone: Other DNA sequences from this sample encode an identical CDR3 as well. The chain employs TRBV19 and TRBJ1-3, with unresolved D. Trimming removed 2 bases from V and 4 bases from J, with 3 bases in between. The CDR3 covers 12 residues. Germline CDR1 LNHDA, CDR2 SQIVND (reference sequence). The CDR3 coding sequence is TGTGCCAGTAGTATACTAGGAAACACCATATATTTT. This gives the protein CASSILGNTIYF.

This chain connects TRBV11-2 to TRBJ1-1, with TRBD1 as a possible D gene (5 bases). CDR1 SGHAT and CDR2 FQNNGV come from the germline V gene. The CDR3 has 15 amino acids. Trimming stripped 6 bases from V and 10 bases from J, with 24 bases between. CDR3: CASSSQGIISSGAFF. The DNA of the CDR3 is TGTGCCAGCAGTTCCCAGGGAATTATTTCTTCTGGAGCTTTCTTT.

The chain is built from TRBV10-1 and TRBJ1-1; TRBD1 might be the D (5 bases). Germline CDR1 and CDR2: WNHNN and SYGVQD (reference sequence). V was trimmed by 0 bases and J by 2 bases, leaving 10 bases between them. There are 15 residues in the CDR3. Written as DNA, the CDR3 is TGCGCCAGCAGTGAGTCGACAGCGCGTAACACTGAAGCTTTCTTT. It specifies CASSESTARNTEAFF.

The chain couples TRBV5-4 to TRBJ2-7; TRBD2 matches at 13 bases. The junction had 12 bases not matched to a gene; V was cut back by 6 bases and J by 6 bases. Germline V gene sequence: CDR1 SGHNT, CDR2 YYREEE (reference sequence). The CDR3 contains 16 residues. CDR3 residues: CASNKGLAGAEGEQYF. The CDR3 bases are TGTGCCAGCAACAAAGGACTAGCGGGAGCAGAAGGCGAGCAGTACTTC.

The V call is TRBV5-8, the J call TRBJ2-1, with TRBD2 matching over 7 bases. V lost 0 bases to trimming and J lost 4 bases; unmatched junction nucleotides: 4. The CDR3 consists of 15 residues. Germline-derived CDR1 and CDR2 are SGHTS and YDEGEE. The CDR3 sequence: CASSLGLAAYNEQFF. In DNA form, the CDR3 reads TGTGCCAGCAGCTTGGGGCTAGCGGCTTACAATGAGCAGTTCTTC.

This chain connects TRBV6-6 to TRBJ2-2; D remains ambiguous. This CDR3 comprises 13 residues. Germline CDR1 and CDR2: MNHNY and SVGAGI (reference sequence). Trimming took off 2 bases at V and 4 bases at J, with 5 bases between the two ends. This CDR3 reads CASSYRSTGELFF. CDR3 DNA sequence: TGTGCCAGCAGTTACCGGAGCACCGGGGAGCTGTTTTTT.

In DNA, the CDR3 is TGTGCCAACGGGACAGGGGGCGCGAACACCGGGGAGCTGTTTTTT. This encodes CANGTGGANTGELFF. The rearrangement joins TRBV10-3 to TRBJ2-2; 12 positions agree with TRBD1. This CDR3 has 15 residues. The V segment lost 10 bases and the J segment 0 bases; nucleotides outside the gene matches: 3. Germline lookup yields CDR1 ENHRY and CDR2 SYGVKD.

The chain has TRBV10-3 and TRBJ1-1; D unresolved. The CDR3 is 11 residues long. The germline gives CDR1 ENHRY, CDR2 SYGVKD. Trimming pared 4 bases from V and 5 bases from J, leaving 5 bases between. CDR3 sequence: CAISVGTEAFF. The CDR3 DNA is TGTGCCATCAGTGTCGGTACTGAAGCTTTCTTT.

This clone was detected a few times. The chain recombines TRBV28 with TRBJ2-7, with 7 bases identical to TRBD1. V dropped 4 bases and J dropped 6; count of bases not matched to a gene: 12. Germline lookup yields CDR1 MDHEN and CDR2 SYDVKM. There are 15 residues in the CDR3. This CDR3 reads CASSYPTGSASEQYF. The CDR3, as DNA: TGTGCCAGCAGTTACCCGACAGGGTCGGCGAGCGAGCAGTACTTC. The full variable domain, with the rest looked up from reference TRBV28 and TRBJ2-7, is DVKVTQSSRYLVKRTGEKVFLECVQDMDHENMFWYRQDPGLGLRLIYFSYDVKMKEKGDIPEGYSVSREKKERFSLILESASTNQTSMYLCASSYPTGSASEQYFGPGTRLTVT.

The rearrangement links TRBV10-3 to TRBJ1-2, with 7 bases that match TRBD1. Germline CDR1 reads ENHRY; CDR2 reads SYGVKD. The ends lost 10 bases at V and 2 bases at J; junction bases unmatched: 13. The CDR3 totals 15 residues. The CDR3 sequence: CATYDRDGKNYGYTF. Written as DNA, the CDR3 is TGTGCCACCTACGACAGGGATGGAAAAAACTATGGCTACACCTTC.

V usage is TRBV11-2 and J usage is TRBJ1-6, with TRBD1 matching over 7 bases. Trimming at V came to 1 base and at J to 9 bases, leaving 9 bases not matched to a gene. This CDR3 has 16 residues. The germline V gene encodes CDR1 SGHAT and CDR2 FQNNGV. The CDR3 DNA is TGTGCCAGCAGCTTAGGGGACAGATTCAGAGGTTCACCCCTCCACTTT. It translates to CASSLGDRFRGSPLHF. The full variable domain, with the rest looked up from reference TRBV11-2 and TRBJ1-6, is EAGVAQSPRYKIIEKRQSVAFWCNPISGHATLYWYQQILGQGPKLLIQFQNNGVVDDSQLPKDRFSAERLKGVDSTLKIQPAKLEDSAVYLCASSLGDRFRGSPLHFGNGTRLTVT.

This clone was seen once. The chain has TRBV6-5 and TRBJ2-1; perhaps TRBD1 as D (5 bases). This CDR3 is built from 14 residues. Trimming stripped 0 bases from V and 4 bases from J, with 7 bases between. Germline V lookup: CDR1 MNHEY, CDR2 SVGAGI. CDR3 loop: CASSYSQGYNEQFF. For the CDR3, the DNA is TGTGCCAGCAGTTACTCGCAGGGTTACAATGAGCAGTTCTTC.